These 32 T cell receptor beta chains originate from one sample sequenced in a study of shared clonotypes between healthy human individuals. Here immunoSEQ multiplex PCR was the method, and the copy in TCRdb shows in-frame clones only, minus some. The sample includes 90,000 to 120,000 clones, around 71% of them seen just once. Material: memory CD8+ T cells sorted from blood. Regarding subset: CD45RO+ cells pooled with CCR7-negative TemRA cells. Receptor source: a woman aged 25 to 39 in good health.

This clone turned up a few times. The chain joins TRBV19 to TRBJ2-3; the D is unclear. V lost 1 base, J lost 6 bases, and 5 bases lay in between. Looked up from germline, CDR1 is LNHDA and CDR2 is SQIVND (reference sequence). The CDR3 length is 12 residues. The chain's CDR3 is CASSIGWDTQYF. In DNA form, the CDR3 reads TGTGCCAGTAGTATAGGGTGGGATACGCAGTATTTT.

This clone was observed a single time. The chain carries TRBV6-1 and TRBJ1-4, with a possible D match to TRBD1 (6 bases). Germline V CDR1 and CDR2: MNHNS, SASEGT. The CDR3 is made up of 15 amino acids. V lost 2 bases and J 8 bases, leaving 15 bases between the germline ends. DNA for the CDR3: TGTGCCAGCAGTGAAAGAGTAACAGGGAGCGAAAAACTGTTTTTT. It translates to CASSERVTGSEKLFF.

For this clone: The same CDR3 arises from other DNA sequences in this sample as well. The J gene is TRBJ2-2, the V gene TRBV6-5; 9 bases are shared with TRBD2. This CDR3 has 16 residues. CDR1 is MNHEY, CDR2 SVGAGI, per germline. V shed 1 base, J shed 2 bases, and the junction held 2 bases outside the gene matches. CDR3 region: CASSYLLAGNTGELFF. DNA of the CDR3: TGTGCCAGCAGTTACTTGCTAGCGGGAAACACCGGGGAGCTGTTTTTT.

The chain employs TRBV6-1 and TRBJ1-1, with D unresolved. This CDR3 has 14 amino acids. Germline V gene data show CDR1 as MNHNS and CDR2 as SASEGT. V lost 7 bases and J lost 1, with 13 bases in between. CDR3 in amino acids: CASKQLPENTEAFF. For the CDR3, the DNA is TGTGCCAGCAAGCAGCTGCCGGAGAACACTGAAGCTTTCTTT.

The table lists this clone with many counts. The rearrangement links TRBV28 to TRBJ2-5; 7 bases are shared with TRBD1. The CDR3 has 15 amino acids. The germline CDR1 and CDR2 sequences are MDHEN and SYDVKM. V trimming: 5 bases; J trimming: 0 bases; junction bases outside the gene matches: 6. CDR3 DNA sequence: TGTGCCAGCAGTCACAGGGGTCTGTACCAAGAGACCCAGTACTTC. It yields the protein CASSHRGLYQETQYF.

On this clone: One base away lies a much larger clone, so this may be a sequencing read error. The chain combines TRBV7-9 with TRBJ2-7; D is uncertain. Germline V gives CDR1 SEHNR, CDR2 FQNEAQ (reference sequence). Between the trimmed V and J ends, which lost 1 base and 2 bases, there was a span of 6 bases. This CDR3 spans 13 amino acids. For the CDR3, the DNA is TGTGCCAGCAGCTTAGGGAGAACCTACGAGCAGTACTTC. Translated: CASSLGRTYEQYF.

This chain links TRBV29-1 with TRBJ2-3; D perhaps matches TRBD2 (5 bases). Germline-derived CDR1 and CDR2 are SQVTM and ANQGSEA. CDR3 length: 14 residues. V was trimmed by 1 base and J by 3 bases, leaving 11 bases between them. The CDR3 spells CSVEVLRETDTQYF. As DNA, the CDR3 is TGCAGCGTTGAAGTCCTGAGGGAGACAGATACGCAGTATTTT.

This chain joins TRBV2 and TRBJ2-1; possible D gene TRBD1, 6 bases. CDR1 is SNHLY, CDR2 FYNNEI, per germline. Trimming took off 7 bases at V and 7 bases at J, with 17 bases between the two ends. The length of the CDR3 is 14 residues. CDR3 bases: TGTGCCAGCACAACAGGGTTCCGATGGAATGAGCAGTTCTTC. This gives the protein CASTTGFRWNEQFF. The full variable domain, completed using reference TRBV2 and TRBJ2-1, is EPEVTQTPSHQVTQMGQEVILRCVPISNHLYFYWYRQILGQKVEFLVSFYNNEISEKSEIFDDQFSVERPDGSNFTLKIRSTKLEDSAMYFCASTTGFRWNEQFFGPGTRLTVL.

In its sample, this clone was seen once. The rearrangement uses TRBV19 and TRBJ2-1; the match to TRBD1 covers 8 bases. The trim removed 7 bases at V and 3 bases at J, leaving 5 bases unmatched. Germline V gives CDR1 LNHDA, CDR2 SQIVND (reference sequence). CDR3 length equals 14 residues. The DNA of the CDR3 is TGTGCCAGTACTGCGGACAGGGTCTACAATGAGCAGTTCTTC. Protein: CASTADRVYNEQFF. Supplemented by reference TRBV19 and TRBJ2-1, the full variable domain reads DGGITQSPKYLFRKEGQNVTLSCEQNLNHDAMYWYRQDPGQGLRLIYYSQIVNDFQKGDIAEGYSVSREKKESFPLTVTSAQKNPTAFYLCASTADRVYNEQFFGPGTRLTVL.

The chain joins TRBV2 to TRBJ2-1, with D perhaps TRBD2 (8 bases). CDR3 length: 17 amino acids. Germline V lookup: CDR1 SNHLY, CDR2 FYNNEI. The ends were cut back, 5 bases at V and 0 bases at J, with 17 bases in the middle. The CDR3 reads CASSPGGAGDSYNEQFF. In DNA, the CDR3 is TGTGCCAGCAGTCCAGGGGGAGCGGGGGACTCCTACAATGAGCAGTTCTTC.

Written as DNA, the CDR3 is TGTGCCAGCAGTTTACATGCAGGGGTCCCCTACGAGCAGTACTTC. Protein: CASSLHAGVPYEQYF. The chain uses TRBV28 and TRBJ2-7; D is perhaps TRBD1 (6 bases). The CDR3 consists of 15 residues. The germline V gene encodes CDR1 MDHEN and CDR2 SYDVKM. Trimming removed 2 bases from V and 2 bases from J, with 13 bases in between. The variable domain in full, with the rest retrieved from reference TRBV28 and TRBJ2-7, is DVKVTQSSRYLVKRTGEKVFLECVQDMDHENMFWYRQDPGLGLRLIYFSYDVKMKEKGDIPEGYSVSREKKERFSLILESASTNQTSMYLCASSLHAGVPYEQYFGPGTRLTVT.

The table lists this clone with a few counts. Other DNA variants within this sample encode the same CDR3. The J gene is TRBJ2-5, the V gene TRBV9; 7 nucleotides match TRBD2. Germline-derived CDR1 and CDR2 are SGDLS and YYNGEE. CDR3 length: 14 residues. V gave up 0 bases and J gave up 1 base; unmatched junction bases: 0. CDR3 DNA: TGTGCCAGCAGCGTAGGCGGGAGCCAAGAGACCCAGTACTTC. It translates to CASSVGGSQETQYF.

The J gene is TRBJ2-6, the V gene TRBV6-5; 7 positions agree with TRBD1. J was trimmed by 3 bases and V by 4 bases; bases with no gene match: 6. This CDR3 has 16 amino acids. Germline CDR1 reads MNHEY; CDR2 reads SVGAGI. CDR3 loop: CASSSGQSDGANVLTF. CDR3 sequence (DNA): TGTGCCAGCAGTTCGGGACAGTCGGATGGGGCCAACGTCCTGACTTTC.

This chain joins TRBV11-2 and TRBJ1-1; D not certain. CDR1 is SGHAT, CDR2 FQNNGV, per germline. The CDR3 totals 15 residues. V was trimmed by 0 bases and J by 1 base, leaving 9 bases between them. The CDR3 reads CASSLDFAGNTEAFF. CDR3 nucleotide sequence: TGTGCCAGCAGCTTAGATTTTGCCGGGAACACTGAAGCTTTCTTT.

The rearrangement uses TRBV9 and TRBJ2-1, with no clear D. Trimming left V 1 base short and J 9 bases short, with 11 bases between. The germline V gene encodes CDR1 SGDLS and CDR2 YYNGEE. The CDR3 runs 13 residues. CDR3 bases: TGTGCCAGCAGCGTAAGGTACGGTGTTGAGCAGTTCTTC. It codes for CASSVRYGVEQFF.

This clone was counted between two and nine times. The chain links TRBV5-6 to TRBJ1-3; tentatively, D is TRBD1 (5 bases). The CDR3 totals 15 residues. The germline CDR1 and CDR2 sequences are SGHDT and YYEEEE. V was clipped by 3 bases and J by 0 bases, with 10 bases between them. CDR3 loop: CASSWGRSSGNTIYF. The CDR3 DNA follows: TGTGCCAGCAGCTGGGGACGAAGCTCTGGAAACACCATATATTTT. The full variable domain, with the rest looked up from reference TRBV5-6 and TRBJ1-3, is DAGVTQSPTHLIKTRGQQVTLRCSPKSGHDTVSWYQQALGQGPQFIFQYYEEEERQRGNFPDRFSGHQFPNYSSELNVNALLLGDSALYLCASSWGRSSGNTIYFGEGSWLTVV.

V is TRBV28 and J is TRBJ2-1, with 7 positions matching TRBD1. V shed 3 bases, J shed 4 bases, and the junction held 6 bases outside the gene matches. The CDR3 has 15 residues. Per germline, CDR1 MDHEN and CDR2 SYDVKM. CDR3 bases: TGTGCCAGCAGTTTTTGGGGACAGTTATACAATGAGCAGTTCTTC. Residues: CASSFWGQLYNEQFF.

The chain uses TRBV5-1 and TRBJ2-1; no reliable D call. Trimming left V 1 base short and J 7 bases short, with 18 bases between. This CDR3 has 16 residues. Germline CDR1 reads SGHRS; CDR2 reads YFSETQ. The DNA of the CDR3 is TGCGCCAGCAGCTTGTTTGGGCAGGCTGAATTGAATGAGCAGTTCTTC. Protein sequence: CASSLFGQAELNEQFF.

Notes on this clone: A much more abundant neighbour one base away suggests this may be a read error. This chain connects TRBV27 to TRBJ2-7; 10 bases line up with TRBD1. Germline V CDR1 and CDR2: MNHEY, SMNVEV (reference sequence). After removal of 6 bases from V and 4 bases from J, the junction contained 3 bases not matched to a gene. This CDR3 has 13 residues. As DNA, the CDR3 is TGTGCCAGCAGGCCGGGACAGGGGTACGAGCAGTACTTC. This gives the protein CASRPGQGYEQYF.

CDR3 region: CASSHGRTHYEQYF. The CDR3 coding sequence is TGTGCCAGCAGTCATGGACGCACCCACTACGAGCAGTACTTC. The rearrangement links TRBV7-9 to TRBJ2-7; D is uncertain. The germline V and J ends were trimmed by 6 bases and 3 bases, with 15 bases remaining between them. Germline-derived CDR1 and CDR2 are SEHNR and FQNEAQ (reference sequence). The CDR3 is made up of 14 amino acids.

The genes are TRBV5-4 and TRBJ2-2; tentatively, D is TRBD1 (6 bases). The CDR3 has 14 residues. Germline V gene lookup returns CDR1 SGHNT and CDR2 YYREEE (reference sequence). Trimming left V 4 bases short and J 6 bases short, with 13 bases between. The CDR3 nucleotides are TGTGCCAGCAGCCGCTCAGGGGTCGCCGGGGAGCTGTTTTTT. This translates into CASSRSGVAGELFF.

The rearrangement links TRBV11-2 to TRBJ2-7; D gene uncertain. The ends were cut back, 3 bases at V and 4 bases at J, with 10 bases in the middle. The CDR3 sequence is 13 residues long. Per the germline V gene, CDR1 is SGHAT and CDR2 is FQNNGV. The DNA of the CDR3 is TGTGCCAGCAGCTTTTCAGCAGATTACGAGCAGTACTTC. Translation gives CASSFSADYEQYF. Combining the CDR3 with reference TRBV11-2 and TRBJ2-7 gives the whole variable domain EAGVAQSPRYKIIEKRQSVAFWCNPISGHATLYWYQQILGQGPKLLIQFQNNGVVDDSQLPKDRFSAERLKGVDSTLKIQPAKLEDSAVYLCASSFSADYEQYFGPGTRLTVT.

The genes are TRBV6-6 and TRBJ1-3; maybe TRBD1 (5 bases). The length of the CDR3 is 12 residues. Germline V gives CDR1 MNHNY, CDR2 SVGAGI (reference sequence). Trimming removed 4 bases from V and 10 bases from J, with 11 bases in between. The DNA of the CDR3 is TGTGCCAGCAGTTTGGGGGTGGGAACCATATATTTT. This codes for CASSLGVGTIYF.

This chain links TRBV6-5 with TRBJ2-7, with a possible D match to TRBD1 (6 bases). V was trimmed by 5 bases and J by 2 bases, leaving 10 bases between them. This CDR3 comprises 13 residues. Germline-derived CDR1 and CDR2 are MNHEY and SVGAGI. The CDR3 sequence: CASSTGLAYEQYF. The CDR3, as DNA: TGTGCCAGCAGTACAGGGTTAGCCTACGAGCAGTACTTC.

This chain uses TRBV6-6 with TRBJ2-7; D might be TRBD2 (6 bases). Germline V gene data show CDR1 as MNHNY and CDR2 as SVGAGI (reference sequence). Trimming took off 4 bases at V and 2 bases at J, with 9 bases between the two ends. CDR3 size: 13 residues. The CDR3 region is CASSFRETYEQYF. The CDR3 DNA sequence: TGTGCCAGCAGTTTCCGGGAGACCTACGAGCAGTACTTC.

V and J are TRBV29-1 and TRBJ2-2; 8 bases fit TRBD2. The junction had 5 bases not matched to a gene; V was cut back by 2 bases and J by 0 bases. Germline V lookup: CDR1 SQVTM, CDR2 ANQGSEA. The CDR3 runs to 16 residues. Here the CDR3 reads CSVELAGGANTGELFF. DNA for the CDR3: TGCAGCGTTGAACTAGCGGGCGGCGCGAACACCGGGGAGCTGTTTTTT.

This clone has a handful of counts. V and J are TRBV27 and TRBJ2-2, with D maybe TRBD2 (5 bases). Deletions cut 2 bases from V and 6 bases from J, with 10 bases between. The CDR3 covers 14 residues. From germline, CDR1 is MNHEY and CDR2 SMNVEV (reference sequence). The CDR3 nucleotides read TGTGCCAGCAGTTTACGGGGTGACGCCGGGGAGCTGTTTTTT. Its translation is CASSLRGDAGELFF.

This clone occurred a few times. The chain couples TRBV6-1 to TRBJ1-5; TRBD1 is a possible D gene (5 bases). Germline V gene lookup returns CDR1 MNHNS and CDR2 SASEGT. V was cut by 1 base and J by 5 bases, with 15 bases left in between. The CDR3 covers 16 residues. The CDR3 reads CASSEELGGGYQPQHF. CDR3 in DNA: TGTGCCAGCAGTGAAGAATTGGGGGGAGGGTATCAGCCCCAGCATTTT.

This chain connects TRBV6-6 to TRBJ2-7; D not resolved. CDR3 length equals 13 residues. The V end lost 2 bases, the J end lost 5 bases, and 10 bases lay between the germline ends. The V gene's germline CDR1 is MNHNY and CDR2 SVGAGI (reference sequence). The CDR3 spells CASSYTATNEQYF. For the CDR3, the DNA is TGTGCCAGCAGTTACACGGCTACCAACGAGCAGTACTTC.

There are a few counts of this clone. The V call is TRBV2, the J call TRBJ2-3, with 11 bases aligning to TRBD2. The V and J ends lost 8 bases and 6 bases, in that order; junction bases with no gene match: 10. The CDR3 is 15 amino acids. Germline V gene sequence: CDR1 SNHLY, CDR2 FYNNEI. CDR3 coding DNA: TGTGCCAGCCAAGGACTAGCGGGTTTGTTGGATACGCAGTATTTT. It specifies CASQGLAGLLDTQYF.

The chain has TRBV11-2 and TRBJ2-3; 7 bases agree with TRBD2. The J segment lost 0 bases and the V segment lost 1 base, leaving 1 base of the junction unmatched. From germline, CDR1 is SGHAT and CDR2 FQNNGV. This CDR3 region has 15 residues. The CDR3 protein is CASSLGSGSTDTQYF. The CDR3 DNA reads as TGTGCCAGCAGCTTAGGTAGCGGGAGCACAGATACGCAGTATTTT.

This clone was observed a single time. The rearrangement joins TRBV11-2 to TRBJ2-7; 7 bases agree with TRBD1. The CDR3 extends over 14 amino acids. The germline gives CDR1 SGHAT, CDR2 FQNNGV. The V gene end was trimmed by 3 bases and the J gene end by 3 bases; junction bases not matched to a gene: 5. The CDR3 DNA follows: TGTGCCAGCAGCTTCGGCGACAGGGTCTACGAGCAGTACTTC. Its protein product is CASSFGDRVYEQYF.